Below, one T cell receptor beta chain is given with its context. Its target is unknown. This entry is derived from a study of response to subunit inactivated influenza vaccine. Trimming took off 1 base at V and 6 bases at J, with 18 bases between the two ends. Germline assignment: CDR1 KGHDR and CDR2 SFDVKD. The CDR3 runs to 17 residues. TCRdb independently ran MiXCR on the RT-PCR reads; one entry per CDR3 protein. The sample lists over 750,000 distinct CDR3 sequences; around 20% were seen once. Study observations and caveats: Authors suggested each seasonal flu vaccination may recruit only limited numbers of new T cells.

The source material was PBMCs from blood, sampled 5 days after vaccination. This sequence was found in a man aged 45-60 years who received an inactivated influenza vaccine. The chain carries TRBV24-1 and TRBJ2-1; perhaps D is TRBD1 or TRBD2 (5 bases each). CDR3 in amino acids: CATSDFHSGTPPNEQFF. CDR3 in DNA: TGTGCCACCAGTGATTTTCATTCCGGGACCCCTCCCAATGAGCAGTTCTTC.